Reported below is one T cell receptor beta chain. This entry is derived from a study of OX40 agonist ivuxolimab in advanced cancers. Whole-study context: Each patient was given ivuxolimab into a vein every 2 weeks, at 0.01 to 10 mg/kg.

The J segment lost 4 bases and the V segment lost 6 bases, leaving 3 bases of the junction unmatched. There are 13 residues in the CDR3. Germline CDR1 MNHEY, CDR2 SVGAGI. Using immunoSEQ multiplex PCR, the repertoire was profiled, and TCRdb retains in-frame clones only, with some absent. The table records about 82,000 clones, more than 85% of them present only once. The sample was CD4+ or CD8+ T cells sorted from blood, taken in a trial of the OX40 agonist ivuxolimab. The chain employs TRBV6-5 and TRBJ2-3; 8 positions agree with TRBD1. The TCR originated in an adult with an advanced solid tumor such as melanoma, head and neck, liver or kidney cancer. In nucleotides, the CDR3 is TGTGCCAGCAGAATACAGGGGGCAGATACGCAGTATTTT. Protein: CASRIQGADTQYF.